This note documents a single TCR beta chain sequence. This specimen comes from a study of blood T cell repertoires in COVID-19. Study-wide background: Nucleic acid was either cDNA or gDNA, and it came from T cells, B-cell-depleted T cells, or PBMCs.

The J segment lost 4 bases and the V segment lost 5 bases, leaving 5 bases of the junction unmatched. The CDR3 is 14 residues long. CDR1 is SNHLY and CDR2 is FYNNEI in the germline V gene. Some clones are missing from TCRdb's copy, which holds only in-frame ones; the method was immunoSEQ multiplex PCR. The profile shows some 100,000 clones, approximately 90% of them singletons. Sequencing used peripheral blood. The V call is TRBV2, the J call TRBJ2-3; 8 bases map to TRBD2. The clonotype comes from a man aged 60 to 69 with acute or convalescent COVID-19. The CDR3 spells CASSKREMPDTQYF. The CDR3 nucleotides read TGTGCCAGCAGTAAGCGGGAGATGCCAGATACGCAGTATTTT.